This T cell receptor (beta chain) was found in a study of CD8+ T cells in alopecia areata listed by TCRdb under 2018. Notes on the research overall: The treated patients, all with moderate-to-severe alopecia areata, were enrolled in an open-label pilot trial of oral tofacitinib given at 5 to 10 mg twice daily. Patients stayed on tofacitinib for 6 to 18 months and then had 6 months of follow-up off drug so that delayed response and recurrence could be assessed. In treated patients, disease severity was measured using the SALT score, which gives the percentage of scalp surface area affected. To study T cell clonal expansion in alopecia areata, the researchers applied high-throughput TCRbeta sequencing to both the C3H/HeJ mouse model and human patients. Scalp tissue and sorted CD4+ and CD8+ peripheral blood T cells from patchy and totalis/universalis alopecia areata patients and from healthy controls were covered by human TCRbeta sequencing. Biopsies were taken from tofacitinib-treated patients at baseline and again at 4 and 24 weeks into treatment, and several of those patients also had a later scalp biopsy. Scalp clonality was compared among normal scalp (n=4), patchy alopecia areata scalp (n=8), and alopecia totalis/universalis scalp (n=8). RNA came from the PAXgene miRNA kit for fixed scalp, the miRNeasy kit for PBMCs, and the RNeasy kit for mouse skin. TCRbeta CDR3 regions were amplified by immunoSEQ multiplex PCR using 35 Vbeta forward and 13 Jbeta reverse primers. Here is what the overall study found, with its caveats: Because the treated cohort was small and included a single nonresponder, larger studies are needed to assess links between baseline CD8+ expansion and response. During tofacitinib treatment, many expanded lesional clones remained in scalp and blood, and this persistence may partly explain relapse after treatment is stopped. Tofacitinib significantly lowered scalp clonality and the number of expanded CD8+ clones among the top 100 scalp clones. Unlike mouse skin, which is dominated by gammadelta T cells, normal human skin has resident alphabeta T cells that are also sequenced, and this complicates analysis of the scalp TCR repertoire. Compared with mice, TCR sequences shared between patients were less clear, possibly partly because of HLA diversity across the patient population. Compared with normal scalp, lesional scalp had higher clonality and more expanded CD8+ clones, particularly in alopecia totalis/universalis, a pattern that suggests antigenic drive.

The time point label on this specimen signifies: approximately 4 weeks on oral tofacitinib. According to the study, the label for this sample's treatment or condition signals: oral pan-JAK inhibitor, 5-10 mg twice daily. Peripheral blood and lesional scalp punch biopsies were obtained from patients with alopecia areata. PBMCs were isolated by density centrifugation and stained for CD3, CD4 and CD8, and CD4+ and CD8+ T cells were sorted on a FACSAria. For this clone: The antigen it recognizes is unknown. No much larger clone exists at a distance of one base, and base qualities are not known.

Receptor libraries were prepared by the immunoSEQ multiplex PCR assay. To provide template for TCR sequencing, every sample had RNA extracted and reverse transcribed into cDNA. First-strand cDNA was synthesized with SuperScript III using a 2:1 mix of oligo-dT and random hexamers. A synthetic immune receptor repertoire was used to assess amplification bias, and residual bias was removed computationally. The original methods were these. Raw reads were preprocessed to remove errors, and CDR3 was defined according to IMGT conventions as the region from the conserved cysteine to phenylalanine. Clonality was calculated as 1 minus Shannon entropy normalized by log2 of the number of productive unique TCRs. Scalp TCRbeta sequences were cross-referenced with sorted blood CD4 and CD8 repertoires so that the CD4 or CD8 identity of scalp clones could be inferred. TCRdb's version of the immuneACCESS table is confined to in-frame rearrangements and falls short of the full clone set. An unresolved V gene accounts for under half of the shortfall where checked; the remainder is of unknown origin. Clonal size and the V and J genes are those of that table, whereas D and trimming came from the DNA. Counted in this sample were 200,000 to 250,000 clones; about 50% of them appeared once. 1.5% to 2% of the sample comes from the top ten.

The germline V gene (reference sequence) specifies GTSNPN as CDR1 and SVGIG as CDR2. The CDR3 has 11 amino acids, counting the end cysteine and phenylalanine. Just the 33-base CDR3 DNA is kept, in frame starting at base 1. The V and J ends are trimmed by 6 bases and 7 bases, leaving 10 bases between them. The V gene is TRBV30 and the J gene is TRBJ1-5; no D gene can be assigned with confidence. This clonotype was obtained from a human donor with alopecia areata. Sequenced material: CD4+ T cells sorted from blood, taken at week 4, from a patient treated with tofacitinib. This receptor carries the CDR3 CACCLAQPQHF. The nucleotides read TGTGCCTGTTGTCTGGCCCAGCCCCAGCATTTT.